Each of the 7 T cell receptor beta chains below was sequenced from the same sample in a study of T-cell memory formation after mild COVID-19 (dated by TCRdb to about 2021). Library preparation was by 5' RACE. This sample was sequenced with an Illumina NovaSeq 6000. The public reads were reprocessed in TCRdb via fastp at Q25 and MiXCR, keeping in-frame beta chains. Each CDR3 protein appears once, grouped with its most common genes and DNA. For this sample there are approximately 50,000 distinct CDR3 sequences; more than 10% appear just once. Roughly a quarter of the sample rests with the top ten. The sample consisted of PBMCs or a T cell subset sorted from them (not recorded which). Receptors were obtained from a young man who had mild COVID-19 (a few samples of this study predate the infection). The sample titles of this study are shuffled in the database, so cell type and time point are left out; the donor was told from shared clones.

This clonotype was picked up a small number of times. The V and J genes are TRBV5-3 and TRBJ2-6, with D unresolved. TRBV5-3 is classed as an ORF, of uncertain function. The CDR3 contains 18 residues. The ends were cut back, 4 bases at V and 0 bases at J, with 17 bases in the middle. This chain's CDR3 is CARSLPRHRSSGANVLTF. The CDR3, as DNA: TGTGCCAGAAGCCTCCCGAGACACCGGAGCTCTGGGGCCAACGTCCTGACTTTC.

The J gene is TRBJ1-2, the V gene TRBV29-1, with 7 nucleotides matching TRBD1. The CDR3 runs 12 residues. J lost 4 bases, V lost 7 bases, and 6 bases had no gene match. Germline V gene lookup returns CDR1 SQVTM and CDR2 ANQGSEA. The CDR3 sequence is CSARQGVYGYTF. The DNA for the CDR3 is TGCAGCGCAAGACAGGGCGTCTATGGCTACACCTTC.

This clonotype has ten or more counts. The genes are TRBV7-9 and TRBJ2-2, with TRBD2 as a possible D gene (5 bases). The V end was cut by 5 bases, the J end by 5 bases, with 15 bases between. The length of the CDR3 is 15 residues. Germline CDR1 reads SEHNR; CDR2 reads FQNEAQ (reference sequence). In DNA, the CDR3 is TGTGCCAGCAGCGCCCAGTTATCGGGGACCGGGGAGCTGTTTTTT. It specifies CASSAQLSGTGELFF.

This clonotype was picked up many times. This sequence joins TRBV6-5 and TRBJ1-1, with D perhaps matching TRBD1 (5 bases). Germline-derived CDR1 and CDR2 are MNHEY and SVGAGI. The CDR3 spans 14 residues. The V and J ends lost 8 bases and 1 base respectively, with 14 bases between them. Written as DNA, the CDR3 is TGTGCCAGCCTAGTTCTTGGGGCGAACACTGAAGCTTTCTTT. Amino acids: CASLVLGANTEAFF.

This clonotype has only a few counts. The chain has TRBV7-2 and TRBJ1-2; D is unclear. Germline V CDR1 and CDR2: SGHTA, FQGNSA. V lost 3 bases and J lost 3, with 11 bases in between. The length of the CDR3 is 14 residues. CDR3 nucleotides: TGTGCCAGCAGCTTTTCGACACAACACTATGGCTACACCTTC. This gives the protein CASSFSTQHYGYTF.

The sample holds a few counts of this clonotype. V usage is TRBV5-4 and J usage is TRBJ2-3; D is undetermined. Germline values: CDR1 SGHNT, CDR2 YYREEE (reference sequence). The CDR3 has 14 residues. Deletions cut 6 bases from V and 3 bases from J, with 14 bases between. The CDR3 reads CASTLRSQTDTQYF. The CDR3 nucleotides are TGTGCCAGCACCCTGCGGAGTCAAACAGATACGCAGTATTTT.

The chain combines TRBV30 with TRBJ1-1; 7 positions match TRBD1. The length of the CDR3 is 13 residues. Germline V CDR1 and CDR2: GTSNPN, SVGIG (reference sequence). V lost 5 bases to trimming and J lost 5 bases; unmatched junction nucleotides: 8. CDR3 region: CAWVGTAGTEAFF. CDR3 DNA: TGTGCCTGGGTAGGGACAGCGGGAACTGAAGCTTTCTTT.